The clone carrying this TCR beta chain appeared once. These data belong to a study of OX40 agonist ivuxolimab in advanced cancers. Using immunoSEQ multiplex PCR, the repertoire was profiled, and TCRdb retains in-frame clones only, with some absent. The sample lists tens of thousands of clones; about 91% were seen once. With 3 bases removed from V and 4 bases from J, the gap between germline ends came to 12 bases. The CDR3 runs 14 residues. Germline CDR1 MGHDK, CDR2 SYGVNS. The source is an adult with an advanced solid tumor such as melanoma, head and neck, liver or kidney cancer. The rearrangement uses TRBV25-1 and TRBJ1-2, with a tentative D call TRBD1 (5 bases). Specimen: CD4+ or CD8+ T cells sorted from blood, collected in a trial of the OX40 agonist ivuxolimab. CDR3 sequence: CASSDAGTGYGYTF. The CDR3 DNA follows: TGTGCCAGCAGTGACGCCGGGACTGGCTATGGCTACACCTTC.